What follows is one TCR beta chain and its context. These data belong to a study of blood T cell repertoires in COVID-19. About the research overall: The analysed material was cDNA or gDNA that came from T cells, B-cell-depleted T cells, or PBMCs.

The method was immunoSEQ multiplex PCR; TCRdb's version includes in-frame clones alone and lacks a portion of them. This sample yields approximately 210,000 clones, of which approximately 86% are seen a single time; 0.65% to 0.85% belongs to the top ten. V was pared by 3 bases and J by 10 bases, with 8 bases of the junction left unmatched. The CDR3 totals 16 residues. Germline V gives CDR1 SGHAT, CDR2 FQNNGV. The sequencing input was peripheral blood. This rearrangement joins TRBV11-2 to TRBJ2-1; 14 nucleotides match TRBD2. The clonotype was recovered from a man aged 35-49 years with acute or convalescent COVID-19. CDR3: CASSLVGTSGSDEQFF. CDR3 DNA: TGTGCCAGCAGCTTGGTGGGGACTAGCGGGAGTGACGAGCAGTTCTTC.